A selection of T cell receptor beta chains follows, all from one sample in a study of cytomegalovirus exposure and HLA in healthy donors. The protocol was immunoSEQ multiplex PCR, while the TCRdb copy is restricted to in-frame clones and leaves out a portion. The specimen's table records nearly 200,000 clones. The sequenced sample was PBMCs. Receptors originate from a boy between 10 and 17 years old in good health and CMV-seronegative. Both conserved end residues are part of each CDR3. Fields, in order: D gene, CDR3 length, J gene, V gene, CDR3 protein, CDR3 DNA. The D gene is left open where the match is weak.

- 17 TRBJ1-1 TRBV12-1 CASSHGQVRRGNTEAFF TGTGCCAGCAGCCACGGCCAGGTTCGAAGGGGGAACACTGAAGCTTTCTTT
- 15 TRBJ1-5 TRBV5-8 CASSLARAINQPQHF TGTGCCAGCAGCTTAGCCAGGGCTATCAATCAGCCCCAGCATTTT
TRBD1 16 TRBJ2-3 TRBV5-1 CASSTGQLGATDTQYF TGCGCCAGCAGCACGGGACAGCTTGGGGCGACAGATACGCAGTATTTT
- 12 TRBJ1-2 TRBV10-1 CASRPESYGYTF TGCGCCAGCCGGCCGGAGAGCTATGGCTACACCTTC
TRBD1 16 TRBJ1-6 TRBV4-1 CASSKGQGALDSPLHF TGCGCCAGCAGCAAGGGACAGGGGGCTTTGGATTCACCCCTCCACTTT
- 17 TRBJ2-2 TRBV18 CASSRLSLIANTGELFF TGTGCCAGCTCACGTCTCTCACTTATCGCGAACACCGGGGAGCTGTTTTTT
TRBD1 13 TRBJ1-6 TRBV13 CASSPGTGVSLHF TGTGCCAGCAGCCCCGGGACAGGGGTATCCCTCCACTTT
TRBD1 14 TRBJ2-7 TRBV28 CASSRTGSAYEQYF TGTGCCAGCAGTAGGACAGGGTCTGCCTACGAGCAGTACTTC
TRBD2 14 TRBJ2-1 TRBV13 CASLTSDFVNEQFF TGTGCCAGCCTAACTAGCGATTTTGTCAATGAGCAGTTCTTC
- 16 TRBJ1-2 TRBV11-2 CASSPMSGSLLDGYTF TGTGCCAGCAGCCCGATGTCAGGATCATTACTGGATGGCTACACCTTC
- 15 TRBJ1-5 TRBV28 CASSLMQGRYQPQHF TGTGCCAGCAGTTTAATGCAGGGGCGCTATCAGCCCCAGCATTTT
TRBD2 16 TRBJ2-5 TRBV6-6 CASSYRRGGVWETQYF TGTGCCAGCAGTTACAGGCGCGGGGGGGTCTGGGAGACCCAGTACTTC
TRBD2 16 TRBJ2-3 TRBV9 CASSGGGGGTTDTQYF TGTGCCAGCAGCGGTGGGGGGGGTGGGACCACAGATACGCAGTATTTT
- 14 TRBJ1-5 TRBV7-9 CASSLDAYGQPQHF TGTGCCAGCAGCTTAGATGCATATGGCCAGCCCCAGCATTTT
TRBD1 14 TRBJ2-1 TRBV4-2 CASSHPGGRDEQFF TGTGCCAGCAGCCACCCAGGGGGTAGGGATGAGCAGTTCTTC
- 14 TRBJ1-1 TRBV19 CASSVPSTRAEAFF TGTGCCAGTAGTGTCCCCAGCACCAGGGCGGAGGCTTTCTTT
- 15 TRBJ1-4 TRBV2 CASLRQGPTNEKLFF TGTGCCAGCTTACGGCAGGGTCCAACTAATGAAAAACTGTTTTTT
- 14 TRBJ2-3 TRBV30 CAWRTRGRTDTQYF TGTGCCTGGAGAACTCGCGGGCGCACAGATACGCAGTATTTT
TRBD2 14 TRBJ2-7 TRBV5-4 CASSLREGSYEQYF TGTGCCAGCAGCTTGAGGGAGGGATCCTACGAGCAGTACTTC
TRBD2 15 TRBJ2-7 TRBV7-2 CASSLTRTRSYEQYF TGTGCCAGCAGCTTAACACGGACTAGGAGCTACGAGCAGTACTTC
- 13 TRBJ2-7 TRBV10-2 CASSEMSGYEQYF TGCGCCAGCAGTGAGATGTCGGGGTACGAGCAGTACTTC
- 14 TRBJ2-1 TRBV7-7 CASSLDGGGNEQFF TGTGCTAGCAGCTTGGACGGGGGTGGGAATGAGCAGTTCTTC
TRBD1 13 TRBJ1-2 TRBV28 CASTPTGDYGYTF TGTGCCAGCACGCCGACAGGGGACTATGGCTACACCTTC
- 13 TRBJ1-1 TRBV7-2 CASSFNSNTEAFF TGTGCCAGCAGCTTCAACTCGAACACTGAAGCTTTCTTT
- 12 TRBJ1-1 TRBV7-2 CASSSTFSEAFF TGTGCCAGCAGCTCCACGTTCAGTGAAGCTTTCTTT
TRBD2 15 TRBJ2-3 TRBV9 CASSVDGGAPDTQYF TGTGCCAGCAGCGTAGACGGGGGGGCCCCAGATACGCAGTATTTT
- 15 TRBJ2-7 TRBV6-5 CASSYSKPLSGEQYF TGTGCCAGCAGTTACTCGAAGCCGCTGTCGGGCGAGCAGTACTTC
- 18 TRBJ2-2 TRBV1 CTSSQGTSGGLGTGELFF TGCACCAGCAGCCAAGGGACTAGCGGGGGGCTGGGCACCGGGGAGCTGTTTTTT
TRBD1 14 TRBJ1-4 TRBV5-6 CASSFTGVGEKLFF TGTGCCAGCAGCTTTACAGGGGTGGGTGAAAAACTGTTTTTT
- 15 TRBJ1-5 TRBV6-5 CASRNDRYSNQPQHF TGTGCCAGCAGAAACGACAGGTATAGCAATCAGCCCCAGCATTTT
- 12 TRBJ1-1 TRBV28 CASSLQGLEAFF TGTGCCAGCAGTTTACAGGGGCTTGAAGCTTTCTTT
- 13 TRBJ1-1 TRBV7-8 CASNVRIGTEAFF TGTGCCAGCAATGTAAGGATCGGGACTGAAGCTTTCTTT
- 14 TRBJ1-1 TRBV6-5 CASSRPAAETEAFF TGTGCCAGCAGCCGCCCCGCTGCCGAGACTGAAGCTTTCTTT
TRBD1 15 TRBJ2-7 TRBV13 CASSWGQGASYEQYF TGTGCCAGCAGCTGGGGACAGGGGGCGTCCTACGAGCAGTACTTC
TRBD1 17 TRBJ2-3 TRBV25-1 CTSTRNDRAFGPDTQYF TGTACCAGCACACGAAACGACAGGGCCTTTGGGCCAGATACGCAGTATTTT
- 16 TRBJ1-3 TRBV21-1 CASSKPTGDVGNTIYF TGTGCCAGCAGCAAACCCACAGGGGATGTTGGAAACACCATATATTTT
- 13 TRBJ1-3 TRBV6-5 CASSLSSGNTIYF TGTGCCAGCAGTCTCAGCTCTGGAAACACCATATATTTT
- 17 TRBJ1-2 TRBV23-1 CASSQSGDLGKYYGYTF TGCGCCAGCAGTCAATCGGGAGATTTAGGCAAGTATTATGGCTACACCTTC
TRBD1 17 TRBJ1-6 TRBV19 CASSIGQGEVRNSPLHF TGTGCCAGTAGTATAGGACAGGGAGAGGTTAGGAATTCACCCCTCCACTTT
TRBD1 14 TRBJ1-1 TRBV7-8 CASRTGTGARRAFF TGTGCCAGCAGAACCGGGACAGGGGCACGACGGGCTTTCTTT
- 13 TRBJ1-1 TRBV19 CASRDSLNTEAFF TGTGCCAGTAGAGACAGCTTGAACACTGAAGCTTTCTTT
- 15 TRBJ1-1 TRBV5-4 CASSSLTGLQSEAFF TGTGCCAGCAGCTCCCTGACAGGTTTGCAGAGTGAAGCTTTCTTT
- 12 TRBJ1-2 TRBV6-5 CASRGGRDGYTF TGTGCCAGCAGGGGGGGGCGCGATGGCTACACCTTC
- 13 TRBJ2-1 TRBV27 CASSPYSYNEQFF TGTGCCAGCAGCCCTTACTCCTACAATGAGCAGTTCTTC
TRBD2 16 TRBJ2-3 TRBV6-6 CASSPARVGGADTQYF TGTGCCAGCAGTCCCGCGAGAGTGGGGGGGGCAGATACGCAGTATTTT